These 20 T cell receptor beta chains share one sample of origin, sequenced in a study of T cell responses to AZD1222 COVID-19 vaccine. Only in-frame clones appear in the TCRdb table, and some are missing; sequencing was by immunoSEQ multiplex PCR. The sample consists of about 69,000 clones, about four fifths of them appearing once. Sequenced material: peripheral blood, taken 28 days after the second AZD1222 dose. Source of these receptors: an adult who received the AZD1222 COVID-19 vaccine.

V usage is TRBV3-1 (or the pseudogene TRBV3-2) and J usage is TRBJ2-1; D is unclear. The germline V gene has CDR1 LGHDT and CDR2 YNNKEL (reference sequence). The length of the CDR3 is 16 residues. Deletions cut 3 bases from V and 1 base from J, with 13 bases between. In DNA form, the CDR3 reads TGTGCCAGCAGCCATCTCGCGCGCCAGTCCTACAATGAGCAGTTCTTC. It yields the protein CASSHLARQSYNEQFF.

This rearrangement joins TRBV14 to TRBJ1-6; tentative D call: TRBD1 (6 bases). The germline gives CDR1 SGHDN, CDR2 FVKESK. The V end was cut by 4 bases, the J end by 8 bases, with 9 bases between. This CDR3 is built from 13 residues. The CDR3 DNA reads TGTGCCAGCAGCCTACAGGGTCATTCACCCCTCCACTTT. Its protein product is CASSLQGHSPLHF.

This chain links TRBV5-8 with TRBJ2-1; the match to TRBD2 covers 12 bases. The trim removed 4 bases at V and 5 bases at J, leaving 4 bases unmatched. This CDR3 is 15 amino acids long. CDR1 SGHTS and CDR2 YDEGEE come from the germline V gene. CDR3: CASSPGLAGHNEQFF. CDR3 in DNA: TGTGCCAGCAGCCCAGGACTAGCGGGACACAATGAGCAGTTCTTC.

The chain carries TRBV2 and TRBJ1-2; TRBD1 matches at 7 bases. Trimming took 7 bases from V and 3 from J; bases not matched to a gene: 5. The CDR3 extends over 13 amino acids. Germline CDR1 and CDR2: SNHLY and FYNNEI. The CDR3 spells CASNSGTDYGYTF. The CDR3 DNA is TGTGCCAGCAACTCCGGGACAGACTATGGCTACACCTTC.

The rearrangement joins TRBV7-2 to TRBJ2-7, with 10 bases matching TRBD2. The CDR3 extends over 14 amino acids. The V gene's germline CDR1 is SGHTA and CDR2 FQGNSA. After removal of 3 bases from V and 6 bases from J, the junction contained 5 bases not matched to a gene. The CDR3 bases are TGTGCCAGCAGCTTCAGCGGGGGGGCGGGCGAGCAGTACTTC. This translates into CASSFSGGAGEQYF.

V and J are TRBV7-9 and TRBJ1-2; D is ambiguous. Germline V gene data show CDR1 as SEHNR and CDR2 as FQNEAQ (reference sequence). The CDR3 runs 14 residues. V lost 4 bases and J 2 bases, leaving 11 bases between the germline ends. The CDR3 is CASSSRGGNYGYTF. In nucleotides, the CDR3 is TGTGCCAGCAGCTCCCGTGGAGGCAACTATGGCTACACCTTC.

This chain links TRBV7-2 with TRBJ1-5, with a tentative D call TRBD1 (5 bases). The CDR3 has 15 residues. Germline CDR1 reads SGHTA; CDR2 reads FQGNSA. V lost 5 bases to trimming and J lost 2 bases, with 13 bases between them. CDR3 nucleotides: TGTGCCAGCAGCAGAGGGGCTAGAGGCAATCAGCCCCAGCATTTT. It translates to CASSRGARGNQPQHF. The full variable domain, with the rest looked up from reference TRBV7-2 and TRBJ1-5, is GAGVSQSPSNKVTEKGKDVELRCDPISGHTALYWYRQSLGQGLEFLIYFQGNSAPDKSGLPSDRFSAERTGGSVSTLTIQRTQQEDSAVYLCASSRGARGNQPQHFGDGTRLSIL.

V usage is TRBV5-1 and J usage is TRBJ2-3, with 7 bases aligning to TRBD2. The V gene end was trimmed by 3 bases and the J gene end by 7 bases; junction bases not matched to a gene: 8. Germline CDR1 SGHRS, CDR2 YFSETQ. The CDR3 sequence is 14 residues long. In nucleotides, the CDR3 is TGCGCCAGCAGCTCCTCGGCGGGAGTGAATACGCAGTATTTT. Protein product: CASSSSAGVNTQYF.

This chain connects TRBV5-1 to TRBJ2-2; 9 nucleotides match TRBD1. Germline V gene lookup returns CDR1 SGHRS and CDR2 YFSETQ. The CDR3 sequence is 16 residues long. Losses at the gene ends were 0 bases for V and 3 bases for J; bases not matched to a gene: 3. The CDR3 region has the DNA TGCGCCAGCAGCTTGGGGGGACAGGGATACACCGGGGAGCTGTTTTTT. This encodes CASSLGGQGYTGELFF.

The chain couples TRBV30 to TRBJ1-2, with D uncertain. With 1 base removed from V and 8 bases from J, the gap between germline ends came to 14 bases. CDR1 GTSNPN and CDR2 SVGIG come from the germline V gene (reference sequence). This CDR3 has 13 amino acids. CDR3 residues: CAWSDLRAGGYTF. CDR3 DNA sequence: TGTGCCTGGAGTGACCTCCGGGCAGGAGGCTACACCTTC.

The chain couples TRBV6-1 to TRBJ2-5; 7 bases line up with TRBD1. The germline V gene encodes CDR1 MNHNS and CDR2 SASEGT. This CDR3 comprises 16 residues. Trimming at V came to 1 base and at J to 4 bases, leaving 9 bases not matched to a gene. The CDR3: CASSEEMTGSGETQYF. The CDR3, as DNA: TGTGCCAGCAGTGAAGAAATGACAGGGTCTGGAGAGACCCAGTACTTC.

CDR3 sequence (DNA): TGTGCCAGCAGTTATTATACCTACGAGCAGTACTTC. As protein: CASSYYTYEQYF. The rearrangement uses TRBV6-2 or TRBV6-3 and TRBJ2-7; the D is unclear. The V end lost 3 bases, the J end lost 2 bases, and 5 bases lay between the germline ends. Germline values: CDR1 MNHEY, CDR2 SVGEGT. This CDR3 is 12 amino acids long.

This sequence joins TRBV12-3 or TRBV12-4 and TRBJ2-1; 8 bases are shared with TRBD1. This CDR3 region has 13 residues. The trim removed 5 bases at V and 9 bases at J, leaving 6 bases unmatched. The CDR3 sequence is CASSQQQGGEQFF. CDR3 bases: TGTGCCAGCAGTCAACAACAGGGGGGTGAGCAGTTCTTC.

This chain joins TRBV6-5 and TRBJ1-2; D is perhaps TRBD1 (5 bases). Germline values: CDR1 MNHEY, CDR2 SVGAGI. The CDR3 length is 16 residues. V was cut by 0 bases and J by 4 bases, with 15 bases left in between. Here the CDR3 DNA reads TGTGCCAGCAGTTACTCGTCCGTCCGGGGCTCCTATGGCTACACCTTC. It translates to CASSYSSVRGSYGYTF.

V and J are TRBV7-8 and TRBJ1-5; the match to TRBD1 covers 11 bases. The CDR3 is 16 amino acids. Trimming at V came to 4 bases and at J to 3 bases, leaving 5 bases not matched to a gene. Germline values: CDR1 SGHVS, CDR2 FQNEAQ. DNA of the CDR3: TGTGCCAGCAGCTCCGGACAGGGGGCTTTCAATCAGCCCCAGCATTTT. Protein: CASSSGQGAFNQPQHF.

This clone appeared a few times. The chain recombines TRBV7-9 with TRBJ2-5; perhaps TRBD1 as D (5 bases). Looked up from germline, CDR1 is SEHNR and CDR2 is FQNEAQ (reference sequence). The CDR3 extends over 14 amino acids. Deletions cut 5 bases from V and 4 bases from J, with 14 bases between. The DNA of the CDR3 is TGTGCCAGCAGCCGCCAGGGCACGCGAGAGACCCAGTACTTC. Amino acids: CASSRQGTRETQYF.

This clone showed up just once. This chain uses TRBV6-5 with TRBJ2-7; 7 nucleotides align to TRBD1. The germline CDR1 and CDR2 sequences are MNHEY and SVGAGI. This CDR3 spans 15 amino acids. Trimming removed 5 bases from V and 0 bases from J; junction bases left unmatched: 7. Here the CDR3 reads CASSQRQGVSYEQYF. The CDR3 region has the DNA TGTGCCAGCAGTCAGAGACAGGGAGTCTCCTACGAGCAGTACTTC.

V gene TRBV10-2 combines with J gene TRBJ1-2; D is undetermined. Per germline, CDR1 WSHSY and CDR2 SAAADI. The CDR3 has 14 residues. Trimming cost V 0 bases and J 4 bases, with 9 bases left between them. CDR3 protein: CASSESVGIYGYTF. Written as DNA, the CDR3 is TGCGCCAGCAGTGAGTCAGTCGGAATCTATGGCTACACCTTC.

CDR3 residues: CASKAASSSGNTIYF. The CDR3 DNA is TGTGCCAGCAAGGCGGCCTCGAGCTCTGGAAACACCATATATTTT. The chain links TRBV28 to TRBJ1-3; unclear D gene. This CDR3 has 15 residues. Germline V gene sequence: CDR1 MDHEN, CDR2 SYDVKM. V was trimmed by 7 bases and J by 0 bases, leaving 13 bases between them.

This chain uses TRBV10-3 with TRBJ1-6; D possibly corresponds to TRBD1 (5 bases). Germline V gene data show CDR1 as ENHRY and CDR2 as SYGVKD. V lost 3 bases to trimming and J lost 8 bases, with 11 bases between them. The CDR3 spans 14 residues. CDR3 in DNA: TGTGCCATCAGTGACAGGGCATCCGATTCACCCCTCCACTTT. As protein: CAISDRASDSPLHF.